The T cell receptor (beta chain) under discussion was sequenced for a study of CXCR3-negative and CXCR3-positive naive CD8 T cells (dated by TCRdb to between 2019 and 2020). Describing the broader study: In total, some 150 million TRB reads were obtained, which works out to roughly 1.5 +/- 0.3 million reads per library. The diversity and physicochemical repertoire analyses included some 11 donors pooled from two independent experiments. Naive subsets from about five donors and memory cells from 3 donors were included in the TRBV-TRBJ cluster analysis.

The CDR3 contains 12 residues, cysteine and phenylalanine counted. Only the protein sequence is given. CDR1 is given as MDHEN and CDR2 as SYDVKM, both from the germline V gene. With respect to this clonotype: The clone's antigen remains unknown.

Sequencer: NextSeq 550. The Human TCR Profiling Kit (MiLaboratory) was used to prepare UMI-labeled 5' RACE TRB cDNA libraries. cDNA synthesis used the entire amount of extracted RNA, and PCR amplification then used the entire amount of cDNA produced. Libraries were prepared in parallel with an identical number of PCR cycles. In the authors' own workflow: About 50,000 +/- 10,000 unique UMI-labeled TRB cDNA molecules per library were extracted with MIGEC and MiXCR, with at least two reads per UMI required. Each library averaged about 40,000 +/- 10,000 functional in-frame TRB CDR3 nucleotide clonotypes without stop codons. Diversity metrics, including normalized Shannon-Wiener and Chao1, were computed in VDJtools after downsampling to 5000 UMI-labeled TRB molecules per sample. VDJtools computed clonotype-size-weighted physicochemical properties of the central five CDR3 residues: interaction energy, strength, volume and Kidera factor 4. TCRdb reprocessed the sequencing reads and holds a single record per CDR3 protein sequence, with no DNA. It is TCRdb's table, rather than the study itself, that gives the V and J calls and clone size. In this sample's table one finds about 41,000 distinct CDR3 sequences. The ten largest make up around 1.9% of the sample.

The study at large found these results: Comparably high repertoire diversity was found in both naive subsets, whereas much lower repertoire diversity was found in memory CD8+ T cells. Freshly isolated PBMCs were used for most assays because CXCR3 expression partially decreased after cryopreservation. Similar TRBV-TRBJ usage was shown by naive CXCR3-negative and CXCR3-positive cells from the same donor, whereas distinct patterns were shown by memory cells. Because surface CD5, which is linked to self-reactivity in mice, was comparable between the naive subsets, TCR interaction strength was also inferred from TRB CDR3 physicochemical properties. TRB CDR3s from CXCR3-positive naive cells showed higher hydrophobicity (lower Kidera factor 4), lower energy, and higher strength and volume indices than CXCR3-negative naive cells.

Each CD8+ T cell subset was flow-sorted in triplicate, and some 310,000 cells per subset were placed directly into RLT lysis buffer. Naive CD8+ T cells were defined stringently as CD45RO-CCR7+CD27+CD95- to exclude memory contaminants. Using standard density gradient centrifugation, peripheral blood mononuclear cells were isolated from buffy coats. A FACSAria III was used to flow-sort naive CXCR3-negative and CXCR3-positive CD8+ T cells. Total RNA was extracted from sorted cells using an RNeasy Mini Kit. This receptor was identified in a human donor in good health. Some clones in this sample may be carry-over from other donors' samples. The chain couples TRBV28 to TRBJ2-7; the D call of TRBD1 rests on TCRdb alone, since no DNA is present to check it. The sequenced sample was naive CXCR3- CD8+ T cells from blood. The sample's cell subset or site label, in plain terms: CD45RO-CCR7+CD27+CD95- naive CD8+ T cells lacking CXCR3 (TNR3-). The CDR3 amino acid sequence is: CASSLGTTEQYF.